Listed below are T cell receptor beta chains from one sample, sequenced in a study of cytomegalovirus exposure and HLA in healthy donors. Clones were read by immunoSEQ multiplex PCR, and TCRdb kept only the in-frame ones, dropping some. The repertoire holds 150,000 or so clones, with about three quarters as singletons. The sample comprised PBMCs. These receptors were obtained from a woman in her 50s in good health and CMV-seropositive. CDR3s include the opening cysteine and the closing phenylalanine or tryptophan. A D gene is named only where the DNA matches it firmly. Clone size, where shown, is once, few, many, or a class for clones that have expanded.

size: NA
V: TRBV6-5
D: NA
J: TRBJ1-1
CDR3: CASSYSGSEAFF
DNA: TGTGCCAGCAGTTACTCGGGCAGTGAAGCTTTCTTT

size: NA
V: TRBV2
D: NA
J: TRBJ1-2
CDR3: CASRDTDAGYTF
DNA: TGTGCCAGCAGGGACACCGACGCTGGCTACACCTTC

size: NA
V: TRBV27
D: NA
J: TRBJ2-7
CDR3: CASTPSSGELSHEQYF
DNA: TGTGCCAGCACCCCTTCCTCAGGGGAACTTTCCCACGAGCAGTACTTC

size: NA
V: TRBV4-1
D: NA
J: TRBJ1-1
CDR3: CASSHTGILNTEAFF
DNA: TGCGCCAGCAGCCACACAGGCATACTGAACACTGAAGCTTTCTTT

size: once
V: TRBV14
D: TRBD2
J: TRBJ2-5
CDR3: CASSLMGLAEETQYF
DNA: TGTGCCAGCAGCCTGATGGGACTAGCCGAGGAGACCCAGTACTTC

size: NA
V: TRBV7-9
D: NA
J: TRBJ1-1
CDR3: CASSSGSGMNTEAFF
DNA: TGTGCCAGCAGCTCAGGCTCAGGAATGAACACTGAAGCTTTCTTT

size: NA
V: TRBV7-2
D: TRBD1
J: TRBJ2-7
CDR3: CASSQGWTGGHEQYF
DNA: TGTGCCAGCAGCCAGGGATGGACAGGGGGTCACGAGCAGTACTTC

size: NA
V: TRBV2
D: TRBD1
J: TRBJ2-6
CDR3: CASSEQGAAGANVLTF
DNA: TGTGCCAGCAGTGAACAGGGGGCTGCTGGGGCCAACGTCCTGACTTTC

size: NA
V: TRBV11-1
D: NA
J: TRBJ1-2
CDR3: CASSLGVTVGYTF
DNA: TGTGCCAGCAGCTTAGGAGTCACGGTTGGCTACACCTTC

size: NA
V: TRBV7-9
D: TRBD1
J: TRBJ1-5
CDR3: CASSLAGTVSNQPQHF
DNA: TGTGCCAGCAGCTTAGCCGGGACAGTTAGCAATCAGCCCCAGCATTTT

size: NA
V: TRBV13
D: TRBD2
J: TRBJ2-3
CDR3: CASSSPLAGGEADTQYF
DNA: TGTGCCAGCAGCTCCCCGTTAGCGGGAGGGGAAGCAGATACGCAGTATTTT

size: NA
V: TRBV6-4
D: TRBD2
J: TRBJ2-7
CDR3: CATIGSRGLAGVEQYF
DNA: TGTGCCACCATTGGGAGTAGGGGACTAGCGGGAGTCGAGCAGTACTTC

size: NA
V: TRBV9
D: TRBD2
J: TRBJ2-1
CDR3: CASSDLAGGAYNEQFF
DNA: TGTGCCAGCAGCGACCTAGCGGGAGGGGCCTACAATGAGCAGTTCTTC

size: NA
V: TRBV28
D: TRBD1
J: TRBJ1-2
CDR3: CASSLTGQVYGYTF
DNA: TGTGCCAGCAGTTTAACAGGACAGGTTTATGGCTACACCTTC

size: NA
V: TRBV6-1
D: TRBD1
J: TRBJ1-2
CDR3: CASEGWGTGGGYTF
DNA: TGTGCCAGCGAAGGGTGGGGGACAGGGGGTGGCTACACCTTC

size: few
V: TRBV5-1
D: TRBD2
J: TRBJ2-3
CDR3: CASSLGGLAGVPQYF
DNA: TGCGCCAGCAGCTTGGGGGGACTAGCGGGAGTTCCGCAGTATTTT

size: NA
V: TRBV16
D: NA
J: TRBJ1-2
CDR3: CASSRLQGYYGYTF
DNA: TGTGCCAGCAGCCGACTACAGGGTTACTATGGCTACACCTTC

size: few
V: TRBV7-2
D: NA
J: TRBJ1-1
CDR3: CASSLVSWANTEAFF
DNA: TGTGCCAGCAGCTTAGTTTCCTGGGCGAACACTGAAGCTTTCTTT

size: NA
V: TRBV28
D: NA
J: TRBJ2-7
CDR3: CASSFEGLTYEQYF
DNA: TGTGCCAGCAGTTTTGAGGGTCTTACCTACGAGCAGTACTTC

size: NA
V: TRBV5-1
D: TRBD2
J: TRBJ2-3
CDR3: CASSLASSGYTDTQYF
DNA: TGCGCCAGCAGCCTTGCCTCTAGCGGCTACACAGATACGCAGTATTTT

size: NA
V: TRBV5-1
D: NA
J: TRBJ2-2
CDR3: CASSLQGSGELFF
DNA: TGCGCCAGCAGCTTACAGGGAAGCGGGGAGCTGTTTTTT

size: NA
V: TRBV11-2
D: NA
J: TRBJ1-3
CDR3: CASSWSDISGNTIYF
DNA: TGTGCCAGCAGCTGGAGTGATATCTCTGGAAACACCATATATTTT

size: few
V: TRBV4-3
D: NA
J: TRBJ1-2
CDR3: CASSQGSRVGYTF
DNA: TGCGCCAGCAGCCAGGGCAGCCGTGTTGGCTACACCTTC

size: NA
V: TRBV15
D: TRBD1
J: TRBJ2-7
CDR3: CATSPDRGGFYEQYF
DNA: TGTGCCACCAGCCCCGACAGGGGTGGCTTCTACGAGCAGTACTTC

size: NA
V: TRBV14
D: TRBD1
J: TRBJ2-5
CDR3: CASSSRFAGGMETQYF
DNA: TGTGCCAGCAGCTCCCGCTTTGCAGGGGGCATGGAGACCCAGTACTTC

size: once
V: TRBV11-2
D: NA
J: TRBJ2-3
CDR3: CASSFGGVDTQYF
DNA: TGTGCCAGCAGCTTTGGAGGGGTTGATACGCAGTATTTT

size: NA
V: TRBV14
D: NA
J: TRBJ2-7
CDR3: CASSRIEDKHF
DNA: TGTGCCAGCAGCCGTATCGAGGACAAACACTTC

size: few
V: TRBV5-6
D: TRBD1
J: TRBJ1-2
CDR3: CASSYGQGASYGYTF
DNA: TGTGCCAGCAGCTACGGACAGGGGGCCAGCTATGGCTACACCTTC

size: few
V: TRBV5-3
D: NA
J: TRBJ1-6
CDR3: CARSLDPLHF
DNA: TGTGCCAGAAGCCTAGATCCCCTCCACTTT

size: NA
V: TRBV6-5
D: NA
J: TRBJ1-5
CDR3: CASSLKSNQPQHF
DNA: TGTGCCAGCAGTTTAAAAAGCAATCAGCCCCAGCATTTT

size: NA
V: TRBV6-6
D: NA
J: TRBJ1-1
CDR3: CASLVNRVTEAFF
DNA: TGTGCCAGCCTGGTCAACCGGGTCACTGAAGCTTTCTTT

size: NA
V: TRBV18
D: TRBD2
J: TRBJ2-3
CDR3: CASSPGGTDTQYF
DNA: TGTGCCAGCTCTCCGGGGGGGACGGATACGCAGTATTTT

size: NA
V: TRBV6-1
D: NA
J: TRBJ2-7
CDR3: CASILRQNYEQYF
DNA: TGTGCCAGTATCCTAAGACAAAACTACGAGCAGTACTTC

size: NA
V: TRBV7-9
D: TRBD1
J: TRBJ1-4
CDR3: CASSPQFTRDRPEKLFF
DNA: TGTGCCAGCAGCCCACAGTTTACCCGGGACAGACCTGAAAAACTGTTTTTT

size: NA
V: TRBV10-3
D: NA
J: TRBJ2-7
CDR3: CAINRDRSSYEQYF
DNA: TGTGCCATCAACAGAGACAGAAGCTCCTACGAGCAGTACTTC

size: NA
V: TRBV6-1
D: TRBD1
J: TRBJ2-5
CDR3: CASSERGRGRVETQHF
DNA: TGTGCCAGCAGTGAACGGGGCAGGGGGCGCGTGGAGACCCAGCACTTC

size: NA
V: TRBV4-1
D: NA
J: TRBJ1-1
CDR3: CASSQGRGSAEAFF
DNA: TGCGCCAGCAGCCAAGGGCGGGGTAGCGCTGAAGCTTTCTTT

size: few
V: TRBV6-6
D: TRBD2
J: TRBJ2-3
CDR3: CASEGGERGATDTQYF
DNA: TGTGCCAGCGAGGGAGGGGAGCGGGGGGCCACAGATACGCAGTATTTT

size: NA
V: TRBV7-8
D: TRBD1
J: TRBJ1-1
CDR3: CASSFPLKTGLGQTEAFF
DNA: TGTGCCAGCAGCTTCCCGCTCAAGACAGGGTTAGGACAGACTGAAGCTTTCTTT

size: once
V: TRBV2
D: TRBD1
J: TRBJ1-1
CDR3: CAIRDRGLTEAFF
DNA: TGTGCCATCCGGGACAGGGGGCTGACTGAAGCTTTCTTT

size: NA
V: TRBV7-8
D: NA
J: TRBJ1-5
CDR3: CASSLVSGYNQPQHF
DNA: TGTGCCAGCAGCTTAGTATCAGGGTACAATCAGCCCCAGCATTTT